This T cell receptor beta chain was sequenced during a study of T cells of healthy individuals. The CDR3 is 13 residues long. The V and J ends lost 5 bases and 4 bases respectively, with 11 bases between them. Germline V gene sequence: CDR1 DFQATT, CDR2 SNEGSKA (reference sequence). At least ten counts were recorded for this clonotype. TCRdb re-called the 5' RACE reads through MiXCR, storing one row per CDR3 protein. The repertoire consists of roughly 87,000 distinct CDR3 sequences, with approximately 15% occurring once and the leading ten covering 6.2%. This TCR was sampled from a human donor in good health. This rearrangement joins TRBV20-1 to TRBJ2-2; D ambiguous. The CDR3 loop reads CSAGLRVTGELFF. In DNA form, the CDR3 reads TGCAGTGCTGGGTTACGCGTCACCGGGGAGCTGTTTTTT.